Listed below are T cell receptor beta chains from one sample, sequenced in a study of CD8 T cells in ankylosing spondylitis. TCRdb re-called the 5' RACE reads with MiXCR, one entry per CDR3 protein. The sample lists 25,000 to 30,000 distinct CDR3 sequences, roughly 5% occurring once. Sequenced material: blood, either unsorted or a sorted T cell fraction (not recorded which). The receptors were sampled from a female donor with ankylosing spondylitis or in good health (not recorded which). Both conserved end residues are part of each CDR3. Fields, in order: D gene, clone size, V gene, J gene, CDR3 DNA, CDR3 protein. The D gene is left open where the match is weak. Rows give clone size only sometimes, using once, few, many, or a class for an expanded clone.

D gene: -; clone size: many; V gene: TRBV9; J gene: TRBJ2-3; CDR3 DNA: TGTGCCAGCAGCGTAGCACCCACAGATACGCAGTATTTT; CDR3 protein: CASSVAPTDTQYF
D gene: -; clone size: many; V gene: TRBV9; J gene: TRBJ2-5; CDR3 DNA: TGTGCCAGCAGCACGAGCACCGGGGCCTTAGGGGGAGAGACCCAGTACTTC; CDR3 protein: CASSTSTGALGGETQYF
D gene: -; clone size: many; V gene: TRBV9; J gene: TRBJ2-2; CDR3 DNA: TGTGCCAGCAGCCCCGAACTCGCCACGAACACCGGGGAGCTGTTTTTT; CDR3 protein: CASSPELATNTGELFF
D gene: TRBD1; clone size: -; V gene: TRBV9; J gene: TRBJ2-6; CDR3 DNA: TGTGCCAGCACGGGACAGAGATACTCTGGGGCCAACGTCCTGACTTTC; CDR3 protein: CASTGQRYSGANVLTF
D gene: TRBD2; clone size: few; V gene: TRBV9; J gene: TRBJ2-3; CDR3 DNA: TGTGCCAGCAAGCGGGAGGTAGCAGATACGCAGTATTTT; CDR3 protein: CASKREVADTQYF
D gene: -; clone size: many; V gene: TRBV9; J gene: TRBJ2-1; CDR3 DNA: TGTGCCAGCAGCGTAGGGGACGGCAATGAGCAGTTCTTC; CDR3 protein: CASSVGDGNEQFF
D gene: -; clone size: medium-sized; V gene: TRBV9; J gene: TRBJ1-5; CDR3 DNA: TGTGCCAGCAGCGTAGGAAGTTATAGCAATCAGCCCCAGCATTTT; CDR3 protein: CASSVGSYSNQPQHF
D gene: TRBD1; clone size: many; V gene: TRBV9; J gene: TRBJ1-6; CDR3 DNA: TGTGCCAGCAGCGCGCAGGGGGCGAGCTCCTATAATTCACCCCTCCACTTT; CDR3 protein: CASSAQGASSYNSPLHF
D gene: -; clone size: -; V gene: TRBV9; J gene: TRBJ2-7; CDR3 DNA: TGTGCCAGCAGCGTAGGAGAGGGGAACGAGCAGTACTTC; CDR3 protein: CASSVGEGNEQYF
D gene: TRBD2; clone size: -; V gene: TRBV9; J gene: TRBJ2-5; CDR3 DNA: TGTGCCAGCAGCGCCCATCAGCGGGGGGGGGAGACCCAGTACTTC; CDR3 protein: CASSAHQRGGETQYF
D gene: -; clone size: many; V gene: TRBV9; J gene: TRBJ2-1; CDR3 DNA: TGTGCCAGCAGCGTAGCTACGGGGCAAGGCAATGAGCAGTTCTTC; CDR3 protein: CASSVATGQGNEQFF
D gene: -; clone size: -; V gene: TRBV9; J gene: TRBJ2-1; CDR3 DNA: TGTGCCAGCAGCGTAGGAGCGGGTATGGAGCAGTTCTTC; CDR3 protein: CASSVGAGMEQFF
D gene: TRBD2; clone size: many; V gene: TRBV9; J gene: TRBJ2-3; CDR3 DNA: TGTGCCAGCAGCCTGGGGGGGGGGAGTACGCAGTATTTT; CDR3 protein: CASSLGGGSTQYF
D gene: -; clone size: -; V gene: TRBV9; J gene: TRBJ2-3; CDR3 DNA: TGTGCCAGCAGCGACCGGGAGACCCGACGGAGCACAGATACGCAGTATTTT; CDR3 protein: CASSDRETRRSTDTQYF
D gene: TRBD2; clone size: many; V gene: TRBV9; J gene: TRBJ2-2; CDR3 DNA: TGTGCCAGCAGCGTTGGACTAGCGGAAAACACCGGGGAGCTGTTTTTT; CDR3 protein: CASSVGLAENTGELFF
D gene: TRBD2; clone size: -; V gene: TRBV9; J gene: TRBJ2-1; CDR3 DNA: TGTGCCAGCAGCGTATCGTTACTAGCGGGCTCTGAGCAGTTCTTC; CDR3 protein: CASSVSLLAGSEQFF
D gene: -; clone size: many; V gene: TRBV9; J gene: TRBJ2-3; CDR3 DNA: TGTGCCAGCAGCGTAGCGTCGGGAGTGGCAGATACGCAGTATTTT; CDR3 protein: CASSVASGVADTQYF
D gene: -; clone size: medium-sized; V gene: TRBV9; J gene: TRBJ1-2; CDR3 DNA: TGTGCCAGCAGCGGGGCCGGCCGGGGCTACACCTTC; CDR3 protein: CASSGAGRGYTF
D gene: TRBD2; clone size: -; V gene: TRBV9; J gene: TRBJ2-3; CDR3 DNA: TGTGCCAGCAGCGCCGGGACTAAATTTCCAGATACGCAGTATTTT; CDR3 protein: CASSAGTKFPDTQYF
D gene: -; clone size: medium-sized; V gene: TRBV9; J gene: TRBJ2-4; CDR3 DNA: TGTGCCAGCAGCGTAGGGGGTAGCAAAAACATTCAGTACTTC; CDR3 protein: CASSVGGSKNIQYF
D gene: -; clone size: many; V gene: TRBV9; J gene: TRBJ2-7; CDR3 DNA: TGTGCCAGCAGCCCACAACTAGGGGAGCAGTACTTC; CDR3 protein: CASSPQLGEQYF
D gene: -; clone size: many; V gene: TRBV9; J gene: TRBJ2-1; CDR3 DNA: TGTGCCAGCAGCGTAGATGGGCGGAGCTCCTACAATGAGCAGTTCTTC; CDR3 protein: CASSVDGRSSYNEQFF
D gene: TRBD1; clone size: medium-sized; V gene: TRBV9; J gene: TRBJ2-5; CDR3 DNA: TGTGCCAGCAGCCTCTACCCGGGACAGGGGGAGACCCAGTACTTC; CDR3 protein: CASSLYPGQGETQYF
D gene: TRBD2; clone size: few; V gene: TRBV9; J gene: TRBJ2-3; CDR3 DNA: TGTGCCAGCAGCGTAGGAAGAGGAGCGGGAGGCCATACAGATACGCAGTATTTT; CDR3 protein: CASSVGRGAGGHTDTQYF
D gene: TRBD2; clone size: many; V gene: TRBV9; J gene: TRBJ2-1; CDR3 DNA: TGTGCCAGCAGCGTAGATCCTAGCGGGAGCAATGAGCAGTTCTTC; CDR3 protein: CASSVDPSGSNEQFF
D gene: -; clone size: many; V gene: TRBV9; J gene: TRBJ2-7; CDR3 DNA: TGTGCCAGCAGCGTAGAGGGGGTAACCCCTTACGAGCAGTACTTC; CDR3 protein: CASSVEGVTPYEQYF
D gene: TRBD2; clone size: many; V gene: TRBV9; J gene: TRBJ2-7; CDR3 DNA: TGTGCCAGCAGCGGGGGGGGTCTGTACGAGCAGTACTTC; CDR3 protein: CASSGGGLYEQYF
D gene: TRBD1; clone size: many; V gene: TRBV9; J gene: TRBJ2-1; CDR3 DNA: TGTGCCAGCAGCGGGGGACAGCTCTACAATGAGCAGTTCTTC; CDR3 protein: CASSGGQLYNEQFF
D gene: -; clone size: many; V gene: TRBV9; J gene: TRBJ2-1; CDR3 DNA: TGTGCCAGCAGCGGACAGGGAGGGCAAGCTGAGCAGTTCTTC; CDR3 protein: CASSGQGGQAEQFF
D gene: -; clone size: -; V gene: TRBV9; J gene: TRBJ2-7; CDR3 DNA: TGTGCCAGCAGCCCAGGGACTTACTCCTACGAGCAGTACTTC; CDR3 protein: CASSPGTYSYEQYF
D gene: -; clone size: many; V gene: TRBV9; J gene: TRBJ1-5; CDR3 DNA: TGTGCCAGCAGCGTAGGAAGTTGGGGTCAGCCCCAGCATTTT; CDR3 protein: CASSVGSWGQPQHF
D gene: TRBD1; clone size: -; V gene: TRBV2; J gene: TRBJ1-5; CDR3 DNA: TGTGCCAGCAGTGACGGGACAGGGGTCTATCAGCCCCAGCATTTT; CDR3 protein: CASSDGTGVYQPQHF
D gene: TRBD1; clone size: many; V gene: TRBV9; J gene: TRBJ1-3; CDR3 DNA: TGTGCCAGCAGCACCAGGGACAGGGACTCTGGAAACACCATATATTTT; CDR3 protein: CASSTRDRDSGNTIYF
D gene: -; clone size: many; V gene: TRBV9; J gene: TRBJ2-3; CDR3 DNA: TGTGCCAGCAGCGAGGGCTCCGTCGATACGCAGTATTTT; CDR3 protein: CASSEGSVDTQYF
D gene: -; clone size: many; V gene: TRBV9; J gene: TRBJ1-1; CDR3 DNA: TGTGCCAGCAGCCCAGACAGGTTTACTGAAGCTTTCTTT; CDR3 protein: CASSPDRFTEAFF
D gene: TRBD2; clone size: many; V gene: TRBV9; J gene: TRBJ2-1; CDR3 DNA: TGTGCCAGCAGCGTAGTCCCCTCTGCGGCGCGGGGGGGAAATGAGCAGTTCTTC; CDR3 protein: CASSVVPSAARGGNEQFF
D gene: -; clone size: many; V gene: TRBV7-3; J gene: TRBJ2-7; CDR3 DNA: TGTGCCAGCAGCTCAGCGGAGCAGTACTTC; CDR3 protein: CASSSAEQYF
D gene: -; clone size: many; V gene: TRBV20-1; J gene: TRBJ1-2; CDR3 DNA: TGCAGTGCTAGAGAAGGCCGCGGATGGGGGTATGGCTACACCTTC; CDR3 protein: CSAREGRGWGYGYTF
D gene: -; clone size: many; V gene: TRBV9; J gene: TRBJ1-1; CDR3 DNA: TGTGCCAGCAGCGGGGGGAGTAGGGCGGACACTGAAGCTTTCTTT; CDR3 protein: CASSGGSRADTEAFF
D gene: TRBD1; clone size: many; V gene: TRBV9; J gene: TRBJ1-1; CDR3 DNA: TGTGCCAGCAGCGAAGGACAGGGCTTAGGCACTGAAGCTTTCTTT; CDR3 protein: CASSEGQGLGTEAFF
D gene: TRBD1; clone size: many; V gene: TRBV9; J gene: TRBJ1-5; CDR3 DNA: TGTGCCAGCGGACAGGGGAATCAGCCCCAGCATTTT; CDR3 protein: CASGQGNQPQHF
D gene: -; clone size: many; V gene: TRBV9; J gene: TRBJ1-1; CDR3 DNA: TGTGCCAGCAGCCCCCGAATGAACACTGAAGCTTTCTTT; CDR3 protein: CASSPRMNTEAFF
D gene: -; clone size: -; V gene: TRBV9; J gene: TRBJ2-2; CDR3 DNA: TGTGCCAGCAGCGTAGATCGGGAGCTGTTTTTT; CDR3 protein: CASSVDRELFF
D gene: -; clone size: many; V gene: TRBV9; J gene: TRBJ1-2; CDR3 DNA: TGTGCCAGCAGGGGGACCCATGGCTATGGCTACACCTTC; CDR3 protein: CASRGTHGYGYTF
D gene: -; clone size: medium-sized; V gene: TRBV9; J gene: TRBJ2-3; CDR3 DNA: TGTGCCAGCAGCGTAGCTTCGGGGGGCGGATTCACAGATACGCAGTATTTT; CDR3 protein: CASSVASGGGFTDTQYF
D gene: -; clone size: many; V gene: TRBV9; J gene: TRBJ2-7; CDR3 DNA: TGTGCCAGCAGCCAGGCCCTCCTGCGGGGCGAGCAGTACTTC; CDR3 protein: CASSQALLRGEQYF
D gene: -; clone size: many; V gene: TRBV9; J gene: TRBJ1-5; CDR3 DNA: TGTGCCAGCAGCGCAGGGCCGGGAGGAGGGCGTAGCAATCAGCCCCAGCATTTT; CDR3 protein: CASSAGPGGGRSNQPQHF
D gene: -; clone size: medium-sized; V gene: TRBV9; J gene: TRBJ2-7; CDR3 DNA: TGTGCCAGCAGCGTACAGGGGCTAGTAGGAGACGAGCAGTACTTC; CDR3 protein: CASSVQGLVGDEQYF
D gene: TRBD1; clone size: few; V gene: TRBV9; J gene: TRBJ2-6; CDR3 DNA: TGTGCCAGCAGCGTAGAACAGGGGCACTCTGGGGCCAACGTCCTGACTTTC; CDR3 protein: CASSVEQGHSGANVLTF
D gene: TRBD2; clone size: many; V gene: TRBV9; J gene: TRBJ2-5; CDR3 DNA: TGTGCCAGCAGCGTAGGTTCTAGCGGGAGCCTCCAAGAGACCCAGTACTTC; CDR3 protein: CASSVGSSGSLQETQYF
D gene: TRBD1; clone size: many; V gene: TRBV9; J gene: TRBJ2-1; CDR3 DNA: TGTGCCAGCAGCCCACAGGGGGCCGGTGAGCAGTTCTTC; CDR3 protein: CASSPQGAGEQFF
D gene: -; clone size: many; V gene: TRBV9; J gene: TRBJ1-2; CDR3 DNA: TGTGCCAGCAGCCATGGGGACCCGAGCCCCTATGGCTACACCTTC; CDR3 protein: CASSHGDPSPYGYTF
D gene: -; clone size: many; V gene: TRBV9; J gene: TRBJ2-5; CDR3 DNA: TGTGCCAGCAGCGTAATGGAGGGGGTCGGAGAGACCCAGTACTTC; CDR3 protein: CASSVMEGVGETQYF
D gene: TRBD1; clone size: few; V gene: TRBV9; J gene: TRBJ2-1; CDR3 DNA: TGTGCCAGCAGCGAGGTGGGGGACAGGCGGAATGAGCAGTTCTTC; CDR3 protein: CASSEVGDRRNEQFF
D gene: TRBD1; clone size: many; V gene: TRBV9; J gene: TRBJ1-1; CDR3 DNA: TGTGCCAGCAGCCCCCGGACAGGGTGGACTGAAGCTTTCTTT; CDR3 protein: CASSPRTGWTEAFF
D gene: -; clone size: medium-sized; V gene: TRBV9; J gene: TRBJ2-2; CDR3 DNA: TGTGCCAGCAGCGTAGTTCAGGGGAACACCGGGGAGCTGTTTTTT; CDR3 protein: CASSVVQGNTGELFF
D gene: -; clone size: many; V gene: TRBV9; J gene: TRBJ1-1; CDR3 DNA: TGTGCCAGCAGCCGGTTTTGGAACACTGAAGCTTTCTTT; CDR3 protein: CASSRFWNTEAFF
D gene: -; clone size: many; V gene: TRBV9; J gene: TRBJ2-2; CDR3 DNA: TGTGCCAGCAGCGTAGATTTAGGCGGGGAGCTGTTTTTT; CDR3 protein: CASSVDLGGELFF
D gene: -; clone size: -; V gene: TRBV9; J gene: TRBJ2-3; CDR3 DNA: TGTGCCAGCAGTCCCCCCTGGGGGACTAGCACAGATACGCAGTATTTT; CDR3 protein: CASSPPWGTSTDTQYF